Shown below are 15 T cell receptor beta chains from a single sample sequenced in a study of blood T cell repertoires in COVID-19. Sequencing was performed with immunoSEQ multiplex PCR; in TCRdb, only in-frame clones are kept and a portion is missing. The sample records some 140,000 clones, around 83% being singletons. The sequenced material came from PBMCs or T cells enriched from blood (not recorded which). The receptors stem from a man aged 25-40 years who had recovered from COVID-19.

V gene TRBV19 combines with J gene TRBJ1-3; D is unresolved. CDR1 LNHDA and CDR2 SQIVND come from the germline V gene (reference sequence). The V and J ends lost 6 bases and 0 bases respectively, with 6 bases between them. This CDR3 region has 13 residues. CDR3 nucleotide sequence: TGTGCCAGTAGGGAGATCTCTGGAAACACCATATATTTT. Translated, it gives CASREISGNTIYF.

V gene TRBV5-1 combines with J gene TRBJ2-1, with 8 bases that match TRBD2. The junction had 8 bases not matched to a gene; V was cut back by 3 bases and J by 0 bases. Germline loops: CDR1 SGHRS, CDR2 YFSETQ. This CDR3 has 17 amino acids. DNA for the CDR3: TGCGCCAGCAGCTGGACTGCGGGGGGCTCCTCCTACAATGAGCAGTTCTTC. Translation gives CASSWTAGGSSYNEQFF.

This chain joins TRBV10-3 and TRBJ2-7, with D unclear. V lost 4 bases to trimming and J lost 0 bases, with 10 bases between them. This CDR3 is built from 14 residues. Germline CDR1 and CDR2: ENHRY and SYGVKD. CDR3 amino acids: CAISGGQSSYEQYF. Here the CDR3 DNA reads TGTGCCATCAGTGGTGGCCAGTCCTCCTACGAGCAGTACTTC.

The chain joins TRBV11-3 to TRBJ2-7; 7 nucleotides match TRBD2. V gave up 3 bases and J gave up 0 bases; unmatched junction bases: 2. The germline gives CDR1 SGHNT, CDR2 YENEEA. CDR3 size: 14 residues. CDR3 nucleotide sequence: TGTGCCAGCAGCTTGGGAGGGAGCTCCTACGAGCAGTACTTC. This sequence encodes CASSLGGSSYEQYF.

The chain employs TRBV11-2 and TRBJ2-2; D is perhaps TRBD1 (6 bases). The CDR3 runs 15 residues. The V gene lost 5 bases and the J gene lost 0 bases, with 10 bases spanning the gap. Germline V CDR1 and CDR2: SGHAT, FQNNGV. The CDR3 loop reads CASSQDRANTGELFF. The CDR3 DNA follows: TGTGCCAGCAGCCAGGACAGAGCGAACACCGGGGAGCTGTTTTTT.

CDR3 nucleotides: TGCGCCAGCAGCTGGGAGGGGGAGAACACTGAAGCTTTCTTT. Translated: CASSWEGENTEAFF. The chain is built from TRBV5-1 and TRBJ1-1, with D tentatively TRBD1 (6 bases). Deletions cut 3 bases from V and 1 base from J, with 10 bases between. The germline V gene has CDR1 SGHRS and CDR2 YFSETQ. The CDR3 length is 14 residues.

This chain uses TRBV5-1 with TRBJ2-7; 14 nucleotides line up with TRBD2. The CDR3 runs 17 residues. The germline CDR1 and CDR2 sequences are SGHRS and YFSETQ. V was pared by 0 bases and J by 3 bases, with 5 bases of the junction left unmatched. This CDR3 is CASSLGTSGGQVYEQYV. The DNA of the CDR3 is TGCGCCAGCAGCTTGGGGACTAGCGGGGGGCAAGTCTACGAGCAGTACGTC.

V usage is TRBV9 and J usage is TRBJ1-2, with a possible D match to TRBD1 (6 bases). The CDR3 length is 19 residues. V was pared by 3 bases and J by 4 bases, with 28 bases between. Germline V lookup: CDR1 SGDLS, CDR2 YYNGEE. The CDR3 spells CASSGTYPVDSQVLYGYTF. Here the CDR3 DNA reads TGTGCCAGCAGCGGAACCTATCCAGTGGACAGTCAAGTTCTCTATGGCTACACCTTC.

The chain couples TRBV10-3 to TRBJ2-3; 12 nucleotides line up with TRBD2. The CDR3 covers 17 residues. CDR1 is ENHRY and CDR2 is SYGVKD in the germline V gene. Trimming took 2 bases from V and 3 from J; bases not matched to a gene: 6. This CDR3 is CAISETLAGGLTDTQYF. Written as DNA, the CDR3 is TGTGCCATCAGTGAGACCCTAGCGGGGGGGCTTACAGATACGCAGTATTTT.

V usage is TRBV6-6 and J usage is TRBJ2-7, with TRBD1 as a possible D gene (5 bases). CDR1 is MNHNY, CDR2 SVGAGI, per germline (reference sequence). V was clipped by 4 bases and J by 3 bases, with 7 bases between them. CDR3 length: 12 residues. The CDR3 DNA reads TGTGCCAGCAGTTCGACAGACTACGAGCAGTACGTC. Amino acids: CASSSTDYEQYV.

The chain combines TRBV7-3 with TRBJ2-1; D is unclear. There are 13 residues in the CDR3. Trimming cost V 5 bases and J 5 bases, with 10 bases left between them. Germline V lookup: CDR1 SGHTA, CDR2 FQGTGA. The chain's CDR3 is CASSPGLNNEQFF. The DNA for the CDR3 is TGTGCCAGCAGCCCCGGTCTGAACAATGAGCAGTTCTTC. Supplemented by reference TRBV7-3 and TRBJ2-1, the full variable domain reads GAGVSQTPSNKVTEKGKYVELRCDPISGHTALYWYRQSLGQGPEFLIYFQGTGAADDSGLPNDRFFAVRPEGSVSTLKIQRTERGDSAVYLCASSPGLNNEQFFGPGTRLTVL.

The chain uses TRBV7-2 and TRBJ2-7; D gene uncertain. V gave up 3 bases and J gave up 6 bases, with 15 bases separating them. Germline V gives CDR1 SGHTA, CDR2 FQGNSA. The CDR3 extends over 14 amino acids. The CDR3: CASSFQVLTSEQYF. The CDR3 region has the DNA TGTGCCAGCAGCTTTCAGGTCCTGACGTCCGAGCAGTACTTC.

This clone was seen a handful of times. The rearrangement uses TRBV10-3 and TRBJ1-1; a weak D match, TRBD1 (6 bases). This CDR3 has 13 amino acids. V was clipped by 3 bases and J by 1 base, with 6 bases between them. Per germline, CDR1 ENHRY and CDR2 SYGVKD. The DNA of the CDR3 is TGTGCCATCAGTGACAGGGGGAACACTGAAGCTTTCTTT. Its translation is CAISDRGNTEAFF.

The J gene is TRBJ2-1, the V gene TRBV6-2 or TRBV6-3, with D perhaps matching TRBD2 (5 bases). Germline values: CDR1 MNHEY, CDR2 SVGEGT. CDR3 length: 15 residues. V was shortened by 5 bases and J by 3 bases, with 14 bases between the two germline ends. CDR3 loop: CASSPTLASYNEQFF. The CDR3 DNA follows: TGTGCCAGCAGTCCGACTCTAGCAAGCTACAATGAGCAGTTCTTC.

The chain links TRBV27 to TRBJ1-2; TRBD1 matches 7 bases. Germline CDR1 reads MNHEY; CDR2 reads SMNVEV (reference sequence). Trimming removed 6 bases from V and 3 bases from J; junction bases left unmatched: 4. This CDR3 is 13 amino acids long. CDR3 protein: CASSLTGDYGYTF. In DNA form, the CDR3 reads TGTGCCAGCAGCCTAACAGGGGACTATGGCTACACCTTC.